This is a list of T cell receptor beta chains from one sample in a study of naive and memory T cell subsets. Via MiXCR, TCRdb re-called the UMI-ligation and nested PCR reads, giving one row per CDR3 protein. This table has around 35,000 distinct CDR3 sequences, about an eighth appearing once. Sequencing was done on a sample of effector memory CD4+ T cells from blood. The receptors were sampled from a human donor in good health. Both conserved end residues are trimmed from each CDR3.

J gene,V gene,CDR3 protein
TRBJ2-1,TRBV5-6,ASSGGLADNEQF
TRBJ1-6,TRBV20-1,SAKGQGDSPLH
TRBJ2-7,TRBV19,ASRRGGRGSLYEQY
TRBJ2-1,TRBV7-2,ASSFARGSYNEQF
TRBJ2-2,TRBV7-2,ASSLITRNTGELF
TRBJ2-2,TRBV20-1,SASSSGGLTGELF
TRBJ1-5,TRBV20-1,SARARFGTQH
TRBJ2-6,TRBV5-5,ASSWIQQGTGANVLT
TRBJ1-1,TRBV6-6,ASIRQVNTEAF
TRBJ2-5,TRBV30,AWTSRETQY
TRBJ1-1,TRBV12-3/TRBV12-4,ASSRDRGLLRSEAF
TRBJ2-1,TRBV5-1,ASSFRESIGRSYNEQF
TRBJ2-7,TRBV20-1,SARDLTDPGLGNYEQY
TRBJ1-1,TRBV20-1,SAPLYRAHEAF
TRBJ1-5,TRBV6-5,ASRPGQGGNQPQH
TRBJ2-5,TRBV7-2,ASSMLRVGGETQY
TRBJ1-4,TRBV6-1,ASSEGGTNEKLF
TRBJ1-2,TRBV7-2,ASSEGGQLYGYT
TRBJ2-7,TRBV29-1,SARGSGDYEQY
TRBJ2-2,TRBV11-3,ASSLRRSTGELF
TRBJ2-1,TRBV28,ASSPTLAGGSIEQF
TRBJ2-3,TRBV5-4,ASRPTTSTDTQY
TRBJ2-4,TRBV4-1,ASSQGATPGKLPRAKNIQY
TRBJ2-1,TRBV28,ASSLDPTRGEQF
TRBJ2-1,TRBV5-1,ASSLGGSTYNEQF
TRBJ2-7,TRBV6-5,ASSLTGYEQY